These 9 T cell receptor beta chains were sequenced from one sample in a study of beta chain features in type 1 diabetes. TCRB transcripts that were expressed got sequenced, as all of the isolated RNA had been reverse transcribed. Method: immunoSEQ multiplex PCR; TCRdb's copy keeps in-frame clones and lacks some. The table lists around 430,000 clones, around 30% of them singletons. Material: naive CD4+ T cells from blood. The receptors shown here come from a man aged 18-30 years in good health.

This clone was counted only a few times. The V and J genes are TRBV19 and TRBJ2-1; TRBD1 is a possible D gene (6 bases). V lost 5 bases and J lost 4, with 18 bases in between. The CDR3 sequence is 16 residues long. Germline V gene sequence: CDR1 LNHDA, CDR2 SQIVND (reference sequence). The CDR3 DNA reads as TGTGCCAGTAGTGCCGACCACGGGACAAAATACAATGAGCAGTTCTTC. Protein: CASSADHGTKYNEQFF. Together with reference TRBV19 and TRBJ2-1, the CDR3 gives the full variable domain: DGGITQSPKYLFRKEGQNVTLSCEQNLNHDAMYWYRQDPGQGLRLIYYSQIVNDFQKGDIAEGYSVSREKKESFPLTVTSAQKNPTAFYLCASSADHGTKYNEQFFGPGTRLTVL.

CDR3 protein: CASSPRTSGIRETQYF. CDR3 in DNA: TGTGCCAGCAGCCCAAGGACTAGCGGGATACGTGAGACCCAGTACTTC. V is TRBV7-2 and J is TRBJ2-5; 12 bases fit TRBD2. Germline loops: CDR1 SGHTA, CDR2 FQGNSA. This CDR3 contains 16 residues. V lost 5 bases and J lost 5; bases outside the gene matches: 9.

The chain recombines TRBV7-2 with TRBJ2-3; D is unclear. The germline V gene has CDR1 SGHTA and CDR2 FQGNSA. The V end was cut by 2 bases, the J end by 6 bases, with 9 bases between. This CDR3 comprises 13 residues. The CDR3 DNA sequence: TGTGCCAGCAGCTTATCTAGTTGGGATACGCAGTATTTT. Its protein is CASSLSSWDTQYF.

The chain uses TRBV4-1 and TRBJ2-3; 7 bases map to TRBD2. Trimming took 1 base from V and 8 from J; bases not matched to a gene: 12. The CDR3 totals 16 residues. Germline CDR1 and CDR2: MGHRA and YSYEKL. CDR3 DNA: TGCGCCAGCAGCCAAGGGACTAGGTCAGACTTCGGTACGCAGTATTTT. The encoded protein is CASSQGTRSDFGTQYF.

V gene TRBV29-1 combines with J gene TRBJ1-2; D is unclear. V lost 7 bases and J 0 bases, leaving 9 bases between the germline ends. The CDR3 runs 12 residues. Germline V gene lookup returns CDR1 SQVTM and CDR2 ANQGSEA. CDR3: CSAEGPNYGYTF. The CDR3 DNA is TGCAGCGCCGAGGGCCCTAACTATGGCTACACCTTC. Combining the CDR3 with reference TRBV29-1 and TRBJ1-2 gives the whole variable domain SAVISQKPSRDICQRGTSLTIQCQVDSQVTMMFWYRQQPGQSLTLIATANQGSEATYESGFVIDKFPISRPNLTFSTLTVSNMSPEDSSIYLCSAEGPNYGYTFGSGTRLTVV.

This chain joins TRBV5-1 and TRBJ2-1; D perhaps matches TRBD1 (6 bases). The germline CDR1 and CDR2 sequences are SGHRS and YFSETQ. With 3 bases removed from V and 0 bases from J, the gap between germline ends came to 10 bases. The CDR3 contains 15 residues. The CDR3 DNA follows: TGCGCCAGCAGCTCCGGGACAAGCTCCTACAATGAGCAGTTCTTC. Translation gives CASSSGTSSYNEQFF.

In this sample, this clone turned up a few times. This chain joins TRBV5-6 and TRBJ2-7, with 8 bases aligning to TRBD1. CDR1 and CDR2 (germline): SGHDT, YYEEEE. The CDR3 has 16 amino acids. V shed 3 bases, J shed 3 bases, and the junction held 11 bases outside the gene matches. In DNA form, the CDR3 reads TGTGCCAGCAGCTCTCCGCCCGGGACAGGAAGCTACGAGCAGTACTTC. Protein product: CASSSPPGTGSYEQYF.

The CDR3, as DNA: TGTGCCAGCAGTTACGTGGAGACCGGGGAGCTGTTTTTT. Encoded protein: CASSYVETGELFF. The chain joins TRBV6-5 to TRBJ2-2; D is ambiguous. The germline V gene has CDR1 MNHEY and CDR2 SVGAGI. This CDR3 has 13 residues. V lost 2 bases and J 5 bases, leaving 6 bases between the germline ends.

The gene calls are TRBV30 and TRBJ1-5; no firm D call. The germline CDR1 and CDR2 sequences are GTSNPN and SVGIG (reference sequence). The V end was cut by 5 bases, the J end by 2 bases, with 13 bases between. This CDR3 has 14 amino acids. For the CDR3, the DNA is TGTGCCTGGTCCCCCCGGGTCCGCAATCAGCCCCAGCATTTT. It is translated as CAWSPRVRNQPQHF.